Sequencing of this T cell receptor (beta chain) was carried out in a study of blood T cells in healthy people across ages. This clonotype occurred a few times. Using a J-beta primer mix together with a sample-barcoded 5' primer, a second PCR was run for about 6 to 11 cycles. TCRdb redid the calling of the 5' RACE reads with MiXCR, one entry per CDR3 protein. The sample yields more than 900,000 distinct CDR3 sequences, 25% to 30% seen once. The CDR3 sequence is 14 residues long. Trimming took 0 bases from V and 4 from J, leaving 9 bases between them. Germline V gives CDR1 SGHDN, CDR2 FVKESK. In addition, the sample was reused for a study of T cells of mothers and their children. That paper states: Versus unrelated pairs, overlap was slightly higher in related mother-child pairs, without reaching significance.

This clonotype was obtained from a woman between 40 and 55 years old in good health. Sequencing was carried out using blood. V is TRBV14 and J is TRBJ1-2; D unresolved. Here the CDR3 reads CASSQDLVGYGYTF. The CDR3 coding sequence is TGTGCCAGCAGCCAAGATCTTGTTGGCTATGGCTACACCTTC.